This T cell receptor (beta chain) comes out of a study of cytotoxic CD8 clonotypes in ibrutinib-treated CLL (dated by TCRdb to the early 2020s). About the study as a whole: The cohort included roughly 15 treatment-naive and approximately eleven relapsed/refractory patients; about 18 were IGHV unmutated. The response samples were drawn at a median of approximately 12 months into treatment, with a range of about 6 to 40 months. Every sample from remission and from progressive disease was obtained while the patients were still on ibrutinib. Samples averaged roughly 260,000 productive templates and just under 95,000 productive rearrangements. Partial responses were observed in roughly 25 patients and complete responses in 2; after a median follow-up of 68 months, remission was maintained in roughly 14 patients and progression was observed in some twelve. Cryopreserved peripheral blood mononuclear cells were obtained before treatment, at response, and at either sustained remission or disease progression. Of the 70 to 100 people in the trial, around 26 had longitudinal samples available.

Study-wide conclusions, independent of this receptor: Clonality rose at ibrutinib response, remained stable during sustained remission, and dropped back toward baseline at progression. Baseline clonality was found to be higher than that of age-matched healthy donors and was strongly correlated with circulating CD8+ T-cell counts. Public clonotypes were rare and either contracted or stayed stable during treatment, and the rise in clonality at ibrutinib response reflected the expansion of private clonotypes. Sustained-remission and progressing patients did not have matched sampling times, and lymph node repertoires were not examined.

This clone has more than one count but fewer than ten. What this receptor recognizes is not known. The record has no base qualities; no much larger clone is one base away. The V end loses 5 bases and the J end loses 1 base, and a stretch of 9 bases separates them. From the germline V gene, CDR1 is SGHRS and CDR2 is YFSETQ. The CDR3 has 13 amino acids, counting the end cysteine and phenylalanine. Only the CDR3 region is kept as DNA, spanning 39 bases read in frame from base 1. Each clonotype received, on average, approximately 9.9x coverage in deep resolution sequencing performed on a MiSeq, where the target depth lay between 1 in 1 million and 1 in 200,000 T cells. The immunoSEQ hsTCRB Kit was used to generate TCR beta libraries. The authors' pipeline ran thus. The data were analyzed with ImmunoSEQ Analyzer and ImmunoSEQ Data Assistant, and V, D and J gene assignments followed IMGT definitions. Clonality, which ranges from 0 to 1, was calculated by subtracting the normalized Shannon entropy of productive rearrangement frequencies from one. Public clonotype analysis was restricted to overrepresented clonotypes comprising at least 0.05% of each patient's repertoire. About a dozen age-matched healthy donor repertoires from immuneACCESS served as clonality controls. TCRdb holds this immuneACCESS table with in-frame rearrangements only. Some clones are missing; in checked studies, unresolved V genes explain under half, and the rest has no known cause. V, J and clone size reflect that table, while D and trimming were determined from the DNA. In all, the sample holds some 350,000 clones, and roughly 71% of those were seen once. The ten largest account for approximately 6% of the sample.

For TCR beta library preparation, around 2.1 micrograms of genomic DNA were extracted from the cryopreserved PBMCs. Longitudinal blood samples from CLL patients on ibrutinib monotherapy were analyzed using high-throughput TCR beta sequencing. The patients were enrolled in a single-center, open-label phase 2 trial of ibrutinib monotherapy. This receptor was taken from a human donor with chronic lymphocytic leukemia. The material sequenced was PBMCs, taken after 36 months of ibrutinib treatment. The rearranged chain carries TRBV5-1 and TRBJ1-1, and possibly TRBD1, on 5 matching bases. The sequenced DNA is TGCGCCAGCAGGCGGGGCACGAACACTGAAGCTTTCTTT. This is translated as CASRRGTNTEAFF.